Listed below are T cell receptor beta chains from one sample, sequenced in a study of blood T cell repertoires in COVID-19. Sequencing was performed with immunoSEQ multiplex PCR; in TCRdb, only in-frame clones are kept and a portion is missing. Of about 100,000 clones in the sample, 88% were seen once. What was sequenced was peripheral blood. The receptors shown here come from a woman aged 55-70 years with acute or convalescent COVID-19. The CDR3 runs from the conserved cysteine through the conserved F or W. D genes are given only for firm matches. Rows may omit the clone size; those that give it use once, few, many or a size class.

V gene	J gene	D gene	clone size	CDR3 protein	CDR3 DNA
TRBV6-2/TRBV6-3	TRBJ2-1	-	-	CASSYLRASTYNEQFF	TGTGCCAGCAGTTACCTGAGAGCAAGTACCTACAATGAGCAGTTCTTC
TRBV28	TRBJ2-5	-	-	CASSPRVTQYF	TGTGCCAGCAGTCCCCGGGTTACCCAGTACTTC
TRBV10-1	TRBJ1-2	-	-	CASSESTGSDFYGYTF	TGCGCCAGCAGTGAGTCGACAGGTTCAGACTTCTATGGCTACACCTTC
TRBV5-1	TRBJ1-2	-	-	CASSFDSNYGYTF	TGCGCCAGCAGCTTCGACAGTAACTATGGCTACACCTTC
TRBV7-8	TRBJ2-1	-	-	CASSSLGAASSYNEQFF	TGTGCCAGCAGCTCACTAGGAGCGGCCAGCTCCTACAATGAGCAGTTCTTC
TRBV3-1/TRBV3-2	TRBJ2-1	TRBD2	-	CASSPRLAGGVEQFF	TGTGCCAGCAGTCCCAGACTAGCGGGAGGAGTTGAGCAGTTCTTC
TRBV1	TRBJ2-3	-	-	CTSSPHGIRADTQYF	TGCACCAGCAGTCCCCACGGGATAAGGGCAGATACGCAGTATTTT
TRBV5-1	TRBJ2-1	-	-	CASSLAGEQFF	TGCGCCAGCAGCTTGGCAGGGGAGCAGTTCTTC
TRBV5-1	TRBJ2-1	TRBD2	-	CASSSTSGRVGEQFF	TGCGCCAGCAGCTCCACTAGCGGGAGGGTAGGTGAGCAGTTCTTC
TRBV28	TRBJ1-5	-	-	CASSLSSSQPQHF	TGTGCCAGCAGTTTATCGTCCAGTCAGCCCCAGCATTTT
TRBV5-8	TRBJ1-5	-	few	CASNIAGLTNQPQHF	TGTGCCAGCAATATAGCGGGACTGACTAATCAGCCCCAGCATTTT
TRBV30	TRBJ2-5	-	once	CAWVRVGGGETQYF	TGTGCCTGGGTTAGAGTAGGAGGTGGAGAGACCCAGTACTTC
TRBV11-2	TRBJ2-1	TRBD2	-	CASHKAGGQSKRFVF	TGTGCCAGCCATAAAGCGGGAGGACAAAGCAAGCGATTCGTCTTC
TRBV3-1/TRBV3-2	TRBJ1-3	-	-	CASSQALLYSGNTIYF	TGTGCCAGCAGCCAAGCTTTGCTCTACTCTGGAAACACCATATATTTT
TRBV9	TRBJ2-1	TRBD2	-	CASSPTAGGYNEQFF	TGTGCCAGCAGCCCTACTGCCGGGGGGTACAATGAGCAGTTCTTC
TRBV3-1/TRBV3-2	TRBJ1-3	-	-	CASSQVFRGGNTIYF	TGTGCCAGCAGCCAAGTCTTCAGGGGTGGAAACACCATATATTTT
TRBV9	TRBJ1-2	-	-	CASSVAGDESYGYTF	TGTGCCAGCAGCGTAGCTGGAGACGAATCCTATGGCTACACCTTC
TRBV5-1	TRBJ2-3	-	-	CASSFAVTDTQYF	TGCGCCAGCAGTTTCGCGGTCACAGATACGCAGTATTTT
TRBV15	TRBJ1-5	TRBD1	once	CATSWTGLGQPQHF	TGTGCCACCAGCTGGACAGGTCTTGGTCAGCCCCAGCATTTT
TRBV6-4	TRBJ1-4	-	-	CASSDVQGQPNEKLFF	TGTGCCAGCAGTGACGTTCAGGGTCAGCCGAATGAAAAACTGTTTTTT
TRBV5-5	TRBJ1-2	TRBD1	-	CASSEDRQRGFSTNYGYTF	TGTGCCAGCAGCGAGGACAGGCAGAGGGGCTTTTCCACTAACTATGGCTACACCTTC
TRBV5-1	TRBJ2-3	-	-	CASSLGQGADTQYF	TGCGCCAGCAGCTTGGGGCAGGGTGCAGATACGCAGTATTTT
TRBV29-1	TRBJ1-2	-	-	CSVDGADGYTF	TGCAGCGTCGATGGGGCTGATGGCTACACCTTC
TRBV28	TRBJ1-2	-	few	CASRGHYGYTF	TGTGCCAGCAGGGGGCACTATGGCTACACCTTC